The 11 T cell receptor beta chains reported below all come from one sample, sequenced in a study of vaccination and CD4 T cells after COVID-19. No antigens are known for them. Sequencing of cultured CD4+ T cell DNA used the Oncomine TCR Beta short-read assay. TCRdb reprocessed the PCR reads via MiXCR and lists one record per CDR3 protein. The top ten hold approximately 13% of the sample, which has approximately 16,000 distinct CDR3 sequences, roughly 43% seen once. Described treatment: roughly 10-day PBMC culture with coronavirus spike peptide pools or control peptides (ViraFEST assay). What was sequenced was CD4+ T cells from blood, cultured in vitro. The source of these receptors is a human donor who had recovered from COVID-19.

V usage is TRBV27 and J usage is TRBJ2-7; TRBD2 matches 10 bases. With V trimmed by 5 bases and J by 0 bases, 7 bases remained unmatched. Germline V gene lookup returns CDR1 MNHEY and CDR2 SMNVEV (reference sequence). The CDR3 has 16 residues. In DNA form, the CDR3 reads TGTGCCAGCAGTAAGGGTCCTAGCGGGGGCTCCTACGAGCAGTACTTC. It specifies CASSKGPSGGSYEQYF.

This sequence joins TRBV7-6 and TRBJ2-2; possibly TRBD2 for D (7 bases). CDR1 and CDR2 from the germline V gene are SGHVS and FNYEAQ. CDR3 length: 17 residues. Trimming removed 1 base from V and 2 bases from J, with 14 bases in between. The CDR3 coding sequence is TGTGCCAGCAGCTTAGTTAGTCGGGGGGCTAACACCGGGGAGCTGTTTTTT. It yields the protein CASSLVSRGANTGELFF.

This clonotype was found a few times. CDR3 in amino acids: CSARDETKTTPNQPQHF. CDR3 sequence (DNA): TGCAGTGCTAGAGATGAGACCAAGACAACCCCAAATCAGCCCCAGCATTTT. The rearrangement joins TRBV20-1 to TRBJ1-5; D unclear. There are 17 residues in the CDR3. The V end was cut by 0 bases, the J end by 4 bases, with 19 bases between. CDR1 DFQATT and CDR2 SNEGSKA come from the germline V gene (reference sequence).

The chain is built from TRBV27 and TRBJ2-3, with 7 bases matching TRBD2. CDR1 and CDR2 from the germline V gene are MNHEY and SMNVEV (reference sequence). There are 15 residues in the CDR3. The trim removed 5 bases at V and 7 bases at J, leaving 12 bases unmatched. CDR3 protein: CASSHNLAEGNTQYF. The CDR3, as DNA: TGTGCCAGCAGTCACAATCTAGCGGAGGGGAATACGCAGTATTTT.

V usage is TRBV20-1 and J usage is TRBJ1-2; D is ambiguous. The V and J ends lost 4 bases and 7 bases respectively, with 16 bases between them. This CDR3 has 13 amino acids. Germline V gene sequence: CDR1 DFQATT, CDR2 SNEGSKA (reference sequence). The CDR3 here is CSAIYGLWGGYTF. DNA of the CDR3: TGCAGTGCTATTTACGGACTATGGGGTGGCTACACCTTC.

This clonotype was observed a single time. The chain employs TRBV6-1 and TRBJ2-1, with unresolved D. Trimming cost V 4 bases and J 5 bases, with 21 bases left between them. CDR3 size: 17 residues. The germline gives CDR1 MNHNS, CDR2 SASEGT. Here the CDR3 DNA reads TGTGCCAGCAGTGCCAGAGACCAGAGCGCCTTCGACAATGAGCAGTTCTTC. This encodes CASSARDQSAFDNEQFF.

This clonotype has only a few counts. The chain uses TRBV19 and TRBJ1-2; tentatively, D is TRBD1 (5 bases). Trimming shortened V by 7 bases and J by 4 bases, and 19 bases separated the two germline ends. This CDR3 spans 15 amino acids. Germline V lookup: CDR1 LNHDA, CDR2 SQIVND (reference sequence). In DNA form, the CDR3 reads TGTGCCAGTACCTCAAATGTCGGGGGTATCTATGGCTACACCTTC. Residues: CASTSNVGGIYGYTF.

This clonotype has only a few counts. The chain joins TRBV20-1 to TRBJ2-7; D is tentatively TRBD1 or TRBD2 (5 bases each). Germline lookup yields CDR1 DFQATT and CDR2 SNEGSKA (reference sequence). CDR3 length equals 14 residues. The V gene lost 3 bases and the J gene lost 0 bases, with 12 bases spanning the gap. The CDR3 sequence is CSARGTPSSYEQYF. CDR3 nucleotides: TGCAGTGCTAGGGGGACGCCTAGCTCCTACGAGCAGTACTTC.

The sample holds a few counts of this clonotype. V is TRBV6-2 or TRBV6-3 and J is TRBJ2-2; the match to TRBD1 covers 10 bases. V lost 2 bases to trimming and J lost 5 bases; unmatched junction nucleotides: 8. Germline V CDR1 and CDR2: MNHEY, SVGEGT. The CDR3 extends over 17 amino acids. In DNA form, the CDR3 reads TGTGCCAGCAGTTACCCCTCGGACAGGGGGGTTACCGGGGAGCTGTTTTTT. It yields the protein CASSYPSDRGVTGELFF.

The chain couples TRBV2 to TRBJ1-4; 10 nucleotides match TRBD1. The germline V gene has CDR1 SNHLY and CDR2 FYNNEI. V shed 7 bases and J 8 bases; nucleotides not matched to a gene: 7. The CDR3 has 14 amino acids. CDR3 sequence reads: CASTRDRGWEKLFF. DNA of the CDR3: TGTGCCAGCACCCGGGACAGGGGATGGGAAAAACTGTTTTTT.

The rearrangement uses TRBV19 and TRBJ2-2; TRBD1 aligns across 7 bases. The V segment lost 5 bases and the J segment 4 bases; nucleotides outside the gene matches: 7. Germline V gene data show CDR1 as LNHDA and CDR2 as SQIVND (reference sequence). The CDR3 contains 15 residues. CDR3 bases: TGTGCCAGTAGTCTACTGGGACAGTCCACCGGGGAGCTGTTTTTT. The encoded protein is CASSLLGQSTGELFF.